The T cell receptor (beta chain) under discussion was sequenced for a study of blood T cell repertoires in COVID-19. The CDR3 has 12 amino acids. The V gene's germline CDR1 is SNHLY and CDR2 FYNNEI. Trimming left V 3 bases short and J 5 bases short, with 7 bases between. Points on this clone: This sample also contains other DNA sequences that code for the same CDR3.

Per the original methods: Reference gene primer amplification gave nucleated cell count estimates. Measured with immunoSEQ multiplex PCR; TCRdb has only the in-frame clones, and not every one. Clone size and the V and J calls come from that table; the DNA yielded D and trimming. The sample shows 200,000 to 250,000 clones, nearly 85% of them seen only once. The clonotype originates from a human donor in a cohort sampled during active COVID-19. The gene calls are TRBV2 and TRBJ2-5; D is unresolved. The sample taken for sequencing was peripheral blood. Here the CDR3 reads CASSEGRETQYF. The DNA for the CDR3 is TGTGCCAGCAGTGAGGGCCGGGAGACCCAGTACTTC.